Listed below are T cell receptor beta chains from one sample, sequenced in a study of T cells in Graves' hyperthyroidism and ophthalmopathy. TCRdb independently ran MiXCR on the multiplex PCR reads; one entry per CDR3 protein. The sample records around 350,000 distinct CDR3 sequences, roughly 15% being singletons. Source material: blood. These receptors all come from a woman in her twenties or thirties with Graves' ophthalmopathy. CDR3s include the opening cysteine and the closing phenylalanine or tryptophan. A D gene is named only where the DNA matches it firmly. A clone size is listed for some rows: how often the clone was seen (once, few, many), or a class if it is expanded.

D: -
size: -
J: TRBJ1-6
V: TRBV12-3/TRBV12-4
DNA: TGTGCCAGCAGGCGTGGACAGTCGTTTTCACCCCTCCACTTT
CDR3: CASRRGQSFSPLHF

D: TRBD1
size: many
J: TRBJ1-1
V: TRBV7-9
DNA: TGTGCCAGCAGACCGCTCCGGGACAGGGGGCGGGGGGGCACTGAAGCTTTCTTT
CDR3: CASRPLRDRGRGGTEAFF

D: TRBD2
size: many
J: TRBJ2-7
V: TRBV7-2
DNA: TGTGCCAGCAGCTTGGCGGGACTAGCGACGTACGAGCAGTACTTC
CDR3: CASSLAGLATYEQYF

D: -
size: -
J: TRBJ1-5
V: TRBV6-5
DNA: TGTGCCAGCAGTTACTCGCGGGGCAATCAGCCCCAGCATTTT
CDR3: CASSYSRGNQPQHF

D: -
size: many
J: TRBJ1-2
V: TRBV7-9
DNA: TGTGCCAGCAGCTCCACGACAGCTAACTATGGCTACACCTTC
CDR3: CASSSTTANYGYTF

D: -
size: many
J: TRBJ1-5
V: TRBV5-8
DNA: TGTGCCAGCAGCTTGTGGACTCAGCCCCAGCATTTT
CDR3: CASSLWTQPQHF

D: -
size: many
J: TRBJ2-5
V: TRBV3-1
DNA: TGTGCCAGCAGTCAGGGGGGGCCTCAAGAGACCCAGTACTTC
CDR3: CASSQGGPQETQYF

D: -
size: -
J: TRBJ2-5
V: TRBV29-1
DNA: TGCAGCGTTGAAGGAGGGCGGAGATGGGAAGAGACCCAGTACTTC
CDR3: CSVEGGRRWEETQYF

D: -
size: many
J: TRBJ1-2
V: TRBV28
DNA: TGTGCCAGCAGTTTCCCTAACTATGGCTACACCTTC
CDR3: CASSFPNYGYTF

D: -
size: many
J: TRBJ2-1
V: TRBV5-1
DNA: TGCGCCAGCAGGAACAGCCACAATGAGCAGTTCTTC
CDR3: CASRNSHNEQFF

D: -
size: many
J: TRBJ2-2
V: TRBV20-1
DNA: TGCAGTGCCCAGGGCGAAAACACCGGGGAGCTGTTTTTT
CDR3: CSAQGENTGELFF

D: -
size: few
J: TRBJ2-5
V: TRBV5-6
DNA: TGTGCCAGCAGCTTCGAGCTGGTTCGTGAGACCCAGTACTTC
CDR3: CASSFELVRETQYF

D: -
size: -
J: TRBJ1-2
V: TRBV19
DNA: TGTGCCAGTAGTATTTTTGGGGCTCCCTATGGCTACACCTTC
CDR3: CASSIFGAPYGYTF

D: -
size: few
J: TRBJ2-2
V: TRBV29-1
DNA: TGCAGCGTCACACAGGGCACCGGGGAGCTGTTTTTT
CDR3: CSVTQGTGELFF

D: TRBD1
size: many
J: TRBJ2-7
V: TRBV5-1
DNA: TGCGCCAGCAGCTTTCGACAGGGGCAGTACGAGCAGTACTTC
CDR3: CASSFRQGQYEQYF

D: -
size: many
J: TRBJ2-7
V: TRBV18
DNA: TGTGCCAGCTCAGCGGGGACCTACGAGCAGTACTTC
CDR3: CASSAGTYEQYF

D: TRBD1
size: few
J: TRBJ1-5
V: TRBV19
DNA: TGTGCCAGTAGTGGGAACCGGGACAGGGGGCTATTTTTCAATCAGCCCCAGCATTTT
CDR3: CASSGNRDRGLFFNQPQHF

D: -
size: many
J: TRBJ1-5
V: TRBV12-3/TRBV12-4
DNA: TGTGCCAGCAGTTCCCTCAGTGTCAGCAATCAGCCCCAGCATTTT
CDR3: CASSSLSVSNQPQHF

D: -
size: many
J: TRBJ2-7
V: TRBV9
DNA: TGTGCCAGCAGCGTAGGGGGGCAGGCCCCCTACGAGCAGTACTTC
CDR3: CASSVGGQAPYEQYF

D: -
size: -
J: TRBJ1-3
V: TRBV7-9
DNA: TGTGCCAGCAGCCCAGAGGTGAACATGGGCTCTGGAAACACCATATATTTT
CDR3: CASSPEVNMGSGNTIYF

D: TRBD2
size: many
J: TRBJ2-1
V: TRBV30
DNA: TGTGCCTGGAGTCCCCGAGACGGGACTAGGATATACAATGAGCAGTTCTTC
CDR3: CAWSPRDGTRIYNEQFF

D: TRBD1
size: few
J: TRBJ1-6
V: TRBV20-1
DNA: TGCAGTGCACAGAGATTTACGACAGGGAGTAATTCACCCCTCCACTTT
CDR3: CSAQRFTTGSNSPLHF

D: TRBD2
size: many
J: TRBJ2-1
V: TRBV5-1
DNA: TGCGCCAGCAGCATAGCGGGGGCCTCCTACAATGAGCAGTTCTTC
CDR3: CASSIAGASYNEQFF

D: TRBD1
size: many
J: TRBJ1-2
V: TRBV28
DNA: TGTGCCAGCAGGCCCGGGACAGGGTATAACTATGGCTACACCTTC
CDR3: CASRPGTGYNYGYTF

D: TRBD1
size: many
J: TRBJ1-5
V: TRBV27
DNA: TGTGCCAGCAGTTTATCGTTGGACAGGGCGTTTAGTCAGCCCCAGCATTTT
CDR3: CASSLSLDRAFSQPQHF

D: TRBD2
size: many
J: TRBJ2-3
V: TRBV5-1
DNA: TGCGCCAGCAGCTTGGTAGCGGGGTCCTGGGATACGCAGTATTTT
CDR3: CASSLVAGSWDTQYF

D: TRBD1
size: few
J: TRBJ1-1
V: TRBV20-1
DNA: TGCAGTGCTCTCGGGACAGACTTCATGAACACTGAAGCTTTCTTT
CDR3: CSALGTDFMNTEAFF

D: -
size: many
J: TRBJ2-7
V: TRBV7-2
DNA: TGTGCCAGCAGCTCGGGACCCCTATCCTACGAGCAGTACTTC
CDR3: CASSSGPLSYEQYF

D: -
size: many
J: TRBJ1-3
V: TRBV12-3/TRBV12-4
DNA: TGTGCCAGCAGTTGGTTTGGGGGAATCACTGGAAACACCATATATTTT
CDR3: CASSWFGGITGNTIYF

D: -
size: many
J: TRBJ2-2
V: TRBV10-3
DNA: TGTGCCATCAGTGATGTGGGGGACACCGGGGAGCTGTTTTTT
CDR3: CAISDVGDTGELFF

D: -
size: few
J: TRBJ2-6
V: TRBV19
DNA: TGTGCCAGTAGTTCCGCCGGGACGCGTAGCTCTGGGGCCAACGTCCTGACTTTC
CDR3: CASSSAGTRSSGANVLTF

D: TRBD1
size: many
J: TRBJ1-5
V: TRBV27
DNA: TGTGCCAGCAGTTTCTCCAGGGGGAGCAATCAGCCCCAGCATTTT
CDR3: CASSFSRGSNQPQHF

D: -
size: many
J: TRBJ2-5
V: TRBV12-3/TRBV12-4
DNA: TGTGCCAGCAGTTTCACTAGGGTGGAGACCCAGTACTTC
CDR3: CASSFTRVETQYF

D: -
size: many
J: TRBJ1-4
V: TRBV30
DNA: TGTGCCTGGTTGATAAGCCCCCAAAAACTGTTTTTT
CDR3: CAWLISPQKLFF

D: TRBD2
size: few
J: TRBJ2-2
V: TRBV28
DNA: TGTGCCAGCAGTTCGGGACTAGCGGGGGGGCCGCACACCGGGGAGCTGTTTTTT
CDR3: CASSSGLAGGPHTGELFF

D: -
size: many
J: TRBJ1-1
V: TRBV29-1
DNA: TGCAGCGCTACAACTGGACACCTGAACACTGAAGCTTTCTTT
CDR3: CSATTGHLNTEAFF